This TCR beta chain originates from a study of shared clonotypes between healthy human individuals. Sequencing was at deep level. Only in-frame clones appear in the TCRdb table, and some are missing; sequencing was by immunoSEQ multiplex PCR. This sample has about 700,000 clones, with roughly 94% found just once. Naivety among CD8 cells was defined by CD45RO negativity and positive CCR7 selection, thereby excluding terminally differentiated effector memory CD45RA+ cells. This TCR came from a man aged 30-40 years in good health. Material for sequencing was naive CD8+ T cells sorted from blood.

CDR3 sequence (DNA): TGTGCCTGGGACATCGTCGGCACCGGGGAGCTGTTTTTT. It is translated as CAWDIVGTGELFF. This chain links TRBV30 with TRBJ2-2, with D unclear. Germline CDR1 GTSNPN, CDR2 SVGIG (reference sequence). Trimming removed 5 bases at V and 4 bases at J, with 11 bases between. The CDR3 contains 13 residues.